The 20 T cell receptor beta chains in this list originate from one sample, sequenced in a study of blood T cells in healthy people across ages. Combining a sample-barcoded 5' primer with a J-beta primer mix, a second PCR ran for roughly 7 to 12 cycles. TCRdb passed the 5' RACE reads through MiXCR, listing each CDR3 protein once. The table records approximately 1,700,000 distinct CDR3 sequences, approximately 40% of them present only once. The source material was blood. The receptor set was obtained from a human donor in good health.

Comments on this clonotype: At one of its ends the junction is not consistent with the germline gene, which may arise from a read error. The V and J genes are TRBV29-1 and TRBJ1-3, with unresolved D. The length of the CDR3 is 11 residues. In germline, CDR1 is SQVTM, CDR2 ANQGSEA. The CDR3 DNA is TGCAGCGCTCGCTCTGGAAACGCCATATATTTT. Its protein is CSARSGNAIYF.

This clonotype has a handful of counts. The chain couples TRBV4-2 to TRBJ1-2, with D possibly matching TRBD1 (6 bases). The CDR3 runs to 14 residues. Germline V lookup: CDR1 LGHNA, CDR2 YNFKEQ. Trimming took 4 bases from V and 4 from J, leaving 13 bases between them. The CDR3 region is CASSLPTGSYGYTF. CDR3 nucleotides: TGTGCCAGCAGCCTTCCCACAGGGAGCTATGGCTACACCTTC.

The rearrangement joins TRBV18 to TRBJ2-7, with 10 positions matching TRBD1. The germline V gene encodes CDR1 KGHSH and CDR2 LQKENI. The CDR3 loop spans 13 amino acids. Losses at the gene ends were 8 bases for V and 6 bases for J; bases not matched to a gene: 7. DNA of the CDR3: TGTGCCAGCCAGGGACAGGGGAATGGCGAGCAGTACTTC. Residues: CASQGQGNGEQYF.

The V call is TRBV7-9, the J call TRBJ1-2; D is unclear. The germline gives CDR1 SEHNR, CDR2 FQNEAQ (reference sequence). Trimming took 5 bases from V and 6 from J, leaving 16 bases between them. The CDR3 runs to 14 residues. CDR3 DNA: TGTGCCAGCAGCCGCGGAGAAGGTGGCAATGGCTACACCTTC. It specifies CASSRGEGGNGYTF.

In DNA, the CDR3 is TGTGCCAGCAGCTTACAACCGGGACAGACTAATGAAAAACTGTTTTTT. Translating gives CASSLQPGQTNEKLFF. J is TRBJ1-4 and V is TRBV7-6; 7 bases agree with TRBD1. The CDR3 is 16 residues long. The germline gives CDR1 SGHVS, CDR2 FNYEAQ. V shed 2 bases, J shed 2 bases, and the junction held 5 bases outside the gene matches. Together with reference TRBV7-6 and TRBJ1-4, the CDR3 gives the full variable domain: GAGVSQSPRYKVTKRGQDVALRCDPISGHVSLYWYRQALGQGPEFLTYFNYEAQQDKSGLPNDRFSAERPEGSISTLTIQRTEQRDSAMYRCASSLQPGQTNEKLFFGSGTQLSVL.

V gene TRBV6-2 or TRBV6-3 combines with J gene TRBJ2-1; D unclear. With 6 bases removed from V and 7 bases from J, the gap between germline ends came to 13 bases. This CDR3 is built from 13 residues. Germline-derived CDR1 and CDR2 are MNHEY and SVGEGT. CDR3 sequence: CASRPGGWNEQFF. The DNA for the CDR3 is TGTGCCAGCAGGCCGGGCGGATGGAATGAGCAGTTCTTC.

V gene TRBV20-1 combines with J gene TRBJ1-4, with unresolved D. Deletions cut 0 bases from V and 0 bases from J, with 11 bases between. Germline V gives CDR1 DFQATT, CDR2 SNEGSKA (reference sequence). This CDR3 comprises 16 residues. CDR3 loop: CSARDLTGTTNEKLFF. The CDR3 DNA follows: TGCAGTGCTAGAGATCTAACGGGGACAACTAATGAAAAACTGTTTTTT.

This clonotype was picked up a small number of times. CDR3 amino acids: CASSLLGERTDTQYF. CDR3 sequence (DNA): TGTGCCAGCAGTCTGCTTGGGGAAAGGACAGATACGCAGTATTTT. J is TRBJ2-3 and V is TRBV12-3 or TRBV12-4; no clear D gene. CDR3 size: 15 residues. The V gene lost 5 bases and the J gene lost 3 bases, with 15 bases spanning the gap.

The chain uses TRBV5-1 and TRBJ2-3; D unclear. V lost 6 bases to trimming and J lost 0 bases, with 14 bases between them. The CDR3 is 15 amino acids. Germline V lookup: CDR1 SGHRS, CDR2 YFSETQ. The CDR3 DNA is TGCGCCAGCACCGGAAAGGCGGCGAGCACAGATACGCAGTATTTT. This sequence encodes CASTGKAASTDTQYF.

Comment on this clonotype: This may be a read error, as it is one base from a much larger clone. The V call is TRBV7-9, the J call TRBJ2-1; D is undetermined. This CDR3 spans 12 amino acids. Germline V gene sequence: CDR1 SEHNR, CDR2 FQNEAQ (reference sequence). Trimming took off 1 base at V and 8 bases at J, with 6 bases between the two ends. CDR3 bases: TGTGCCAGCAGCTTAGGGTGGGATGAGCAGTTCTTC. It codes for CASSLGWDEQFF. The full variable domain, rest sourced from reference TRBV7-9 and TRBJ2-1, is DTGVSQNPRHKITKRGQNVTFRCDPISEHNRLYWYRQTLGQGPEFLTYFQNEAQLEKSRLLSDRFSAERPKGSFSTLEIQRTEQGDSAMYLCASSLGWDEQFFGPGTRLTVL.

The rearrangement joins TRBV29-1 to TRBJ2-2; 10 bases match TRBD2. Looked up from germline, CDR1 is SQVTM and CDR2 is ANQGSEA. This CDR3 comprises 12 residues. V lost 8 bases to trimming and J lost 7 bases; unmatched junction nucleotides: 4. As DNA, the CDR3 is TGCAGCTCTCGACTAGCGGGCGGGGAGCTGTTTTTT. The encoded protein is CSSRLAGGELFF.

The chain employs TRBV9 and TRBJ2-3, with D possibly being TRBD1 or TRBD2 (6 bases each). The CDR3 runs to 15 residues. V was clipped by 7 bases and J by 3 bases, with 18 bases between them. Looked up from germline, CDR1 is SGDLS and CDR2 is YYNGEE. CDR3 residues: CASCSGGGQTDTQYF. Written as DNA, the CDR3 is TGTGCCAGCTGCTCTGGAGGGGGGCAAACAGATACGCAGTATTTT.

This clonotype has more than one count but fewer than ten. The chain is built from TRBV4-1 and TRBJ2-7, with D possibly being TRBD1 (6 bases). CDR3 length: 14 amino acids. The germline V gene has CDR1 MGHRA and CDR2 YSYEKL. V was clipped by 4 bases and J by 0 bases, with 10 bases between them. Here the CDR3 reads CASSPDSRSYEQYF. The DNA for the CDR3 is TGCGCCAGCAGCCCGGACAGCCGCTCCTACGAGCAGTACTTC.

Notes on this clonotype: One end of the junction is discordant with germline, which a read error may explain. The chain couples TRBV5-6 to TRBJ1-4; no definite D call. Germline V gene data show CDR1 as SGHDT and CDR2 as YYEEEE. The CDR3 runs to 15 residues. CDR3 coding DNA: TGTGCCAGCAACTTGGCGCCGACAACTAATGAAAAACTGTTTTTT. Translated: CASNLAPTTNEKLFF. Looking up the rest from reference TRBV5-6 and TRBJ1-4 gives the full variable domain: DAGVTQSPTHLIKTRGQQVTLRCSPKSGHDTVSWYQQALGQGPQFIFQYYEEEERQRGNFPDRFSGHQFPNYSSELNVNALLLGDSALYLCASNLAPTTNEKLFFGSGTQLSVL.

The CDR3 DNA reads TGCAGCGTTTCCCGGGACAGGGAATTACGTGAGCAGTTCTTC. Translating it yields CSVSRDRELREQFF. V gene TRBV29-1 combines with J gene TRBJ2-1; 9 nucleotides align to TRBD1. In germline, CDR1 is SQVTM, CDR2 ANQGSEA. J gave up 9 bases and V 5 bases, and 11 bases lay outside the gene matches. This CDR3 spans 14 amino acids.

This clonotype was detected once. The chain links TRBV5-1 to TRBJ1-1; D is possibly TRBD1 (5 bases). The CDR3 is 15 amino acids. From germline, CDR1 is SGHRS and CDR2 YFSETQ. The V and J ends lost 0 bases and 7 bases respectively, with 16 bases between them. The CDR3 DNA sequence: TGCGCCAGCAGCTTGGATATTATGAGGGGCGGTGAAGCTTTCTTT. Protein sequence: CASSLDIMRGGEAFF.

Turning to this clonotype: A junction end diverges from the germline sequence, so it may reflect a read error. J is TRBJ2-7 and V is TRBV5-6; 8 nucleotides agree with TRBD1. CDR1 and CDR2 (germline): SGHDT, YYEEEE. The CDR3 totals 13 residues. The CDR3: CAGSGDRGLEQYF. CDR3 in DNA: TGTGCCGGCAGTGGAGACAGGGGTCTCGAGCAGTACTTC.

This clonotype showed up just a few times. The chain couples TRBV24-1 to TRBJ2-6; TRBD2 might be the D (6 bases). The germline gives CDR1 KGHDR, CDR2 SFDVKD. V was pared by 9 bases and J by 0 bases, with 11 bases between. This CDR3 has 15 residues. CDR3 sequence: CATESGDSGANVLTF. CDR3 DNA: TGTGCCACCGAGTCGGGGGACTCTGGGGCCAACGTCCTGACTTTC.

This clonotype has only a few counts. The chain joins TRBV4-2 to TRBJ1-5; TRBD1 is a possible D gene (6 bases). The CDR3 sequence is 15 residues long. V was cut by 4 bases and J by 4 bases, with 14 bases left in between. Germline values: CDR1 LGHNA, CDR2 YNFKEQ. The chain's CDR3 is CASSPQDRDNQPQHF. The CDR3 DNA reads TGTGCCAGCAGCCCTCAGGACAGAGATAATCAGCCCCAGCATTTT.

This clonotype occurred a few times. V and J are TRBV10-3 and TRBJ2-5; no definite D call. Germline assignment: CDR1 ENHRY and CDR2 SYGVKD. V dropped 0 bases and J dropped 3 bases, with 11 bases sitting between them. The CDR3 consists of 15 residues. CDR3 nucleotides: TGTGCCATCAGTGAGTCGTGGGCCAATGAAGAGACCCAGTACTTC. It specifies CAISESWANEETQYF.